Listed below are T cell receptor beta chains from one sample, sequenced in a study of blood T cell repertoires in COVID-19. Clones were read by immunoSEQ multiplex PCR, and TCRdb kept only the in-frame ones, dropping some. The sample holds about 250,000 clones, about 85% seen once. The source material was peripheral blood. The receptors derive from a man aged 18 to 30 with active or convalescent COVID-19. CDR3s include the opening cysteine and the closing phenylalanine or tryptophan. D genes are given only for firm matches. Only part of the rows carry a size: once, few, many, or a class if the clone is expanded.

TRBJ1-1 | once | . | TRBV6-2/TRBV6-3 | 14 | TGTGCCAGCAGTTACTCGAACACCAAAACTGAAGCTTTCTTT | CASSYSNTKTEAFF
TRBJ1-1 | . | TRBD1 | TRBV15 | 13 | TGTGCCACCCGTGGACAGGGCTACACTGAAGCTTTCTTT | CATRGQGYTEAFF
TRBJ2-1 | . | . | TRBV30 | 11 | TGTTCCATGGCGGGAACCAATGAGCAGTTCTTC | CSMAGTNEQFF
TRBJ1-5 | . | . | TRBV7-2 | 13 | TGTGCCAGCAGCTTGAGGGAGGATCAGCCCCAGCATTTT | CASSLREDQPQHF
TRBJ2-1 | once | . | TRBV19 | 13 | TGTGCCAGTAGTATAGCGGTCTGGAATGAGCAGTTCTTC | CASSIAVWNEQFF
TRBJ2-1 | . | TRBD1 | TRBV9 | 15 | TGTGCCAGCAGCCCCTTGGACAGGGGGCTTAATGAGCAGTTCTTC | CASSPLDRGLNEQFF
TRBJ2-3 | . | TRBD2 | TRBV18 | 16 | TGTGCCAGCTCACCCTCCCTAGCGGGAGGGGTAGATACGCAGTATTTT | CASSPSLAGGVDTQYF
TRBJ2-1 | . | TRBD2 | TRBV6-2/TRBV6-3 | 15 | TGTGCCAGCAGCCGTAGCGGGAACTCCTACAATGAGCAGTTCTTC | CASSRSGNSYNEQFF
TRBJ2-1 | . | . | TRBV4-3 | 15 | TGCGCCAGCAGCTTAGACAGCGTATCCTACAATGAGCAGTTCTTC | CASSLDSVSYNEQFF
TRBJ1-3 | . | TRBD1 | TRBV7-8 | 14 | TGTGCCAGCAGCCCAACAGGGGAGGGAAACACCATATATTTT | CASSPTGEGNTIYF
TRBJ1-6 | . | . | TRBV2 | 16 | TGTGCCAGCACTCCCGGGGGAAGCTCCTATAATTCACCCCTCCACTTT | CASTPGGSSYNSPLHF
TRBJ2-6 | . | . | TRBV10-3 | 18 | TGTGCCATCAGTGATAGGGGTCAGCCGTTCTCTGGGGCCAACGTCCTGACTTTC | CAISDRGQPFSGANVLTF
TRBJ2-1 | . | TRBD2 | TRBV5-4 | 15 | TGTGCCAGCAGCTCAAACCCGGGGGGGGGCAATGAGCAGTTCTTC | CASSSNPGGGNEQFF
TRBJ1-1 | . | . | TRBV19 | 14 | TGTGCCAGTAGTATACAGGGAATGAACACTGAAGCTTTCTTT | CASSIQGMNTEAFF
TRBJ2-7 | . | . | TRBV29-1 | 11 | TGCAGCGTCGGACACATTTACGAGCAGTACTTC | CSVGHIYEQYF
TRBJ2-7 | . | . | TRBV4-3 | 15 | TGCGCCAGCAGCCAAGATATAGCAGGGTTGTCCGAGCAGTACTTC | CASSQDIAGLSEQYF
TRBJ2-2 | . | . | TRBV24-1 | 15 | TGTGCCACCAGAGGGGGGGGCGCGAACACCGGGGAGCTGTTTTTT | CATRGGGANTGELFF
TRBJ1-5 | once | . | TRBV7-8 | 14 | TGTGCCAGCAGCGCCAACAGGGACAATCAGCCCCAGCATTTT | CASSANRDNQPQHF
TRBJ2-2 | once | . | TRBV7-8 | 16 | TGTGCCAGCAGCTTATATACAGGGACGAACACCGGGGAGCTGTTTTTT | CASSLYTGTNTGELFF
TRBJ2-3 | . | TRBD2 | TRBV7-3 | 15 | TGTGCCAGCAGCTTAAATCCGCGGGGGGCAGATACGCAGTATTTT | CASSLNPRGADTQYF
TRBJ1-5 | . | . | TRBV7-2 | 15 | TGTGCCAGCAGCTATCAGGGCCATAGCAATCAGCCCCAGCATTTT | CASSYQGHSNQPQHF
TRBJ2-7 | . | TRBD2 | TRBV15 | 14 | TGTGCCACCAGCAGTGGGGGAGGGCCGGCCGAGCAGTACTTC | CATSSGGGPAEQYF
TRBJ2-1 | . | . | TRBV5-1 | 13 | TGCGCCAGCAGCGAAGACAGATACAATGAGCAGTTCTTC | CASSEDRYNEQFF
TRBJ1-6 | . | TRBD1 | TRBV2 | 14 | TGTGCCAGCAGTTCGGACAGGGGGGATTCACCCCTCCACTTT | CASSSDRGDSPLHF
TRBJ2-3 | . | TRBD2 | TRBV24-1 | 16 | TGTGCCACCAGTGATTCCGCGGCGGGGGGGTTGGATACGCAGTATTTT | CATSDSAAGGLDTQYF
TRBJ2-7 | . | TRBD1 | TRBV11-2 | 12 | TGTGCCAGCAGCCGACAGGGCTACGAGCAGTACTTC | CASSRQGYEQYF
TRBJ1-1 | once | TRBD1 | TRBV7-9 | 13 | TGTGCCAGCAGCTCCTCAGGGGGCACTGAAGCTTTCTTT | CASSSSGGTEAFF
TRBJ2-2 | . | TRBD1 | TRBV7-9 | 16 | TGTGCCAGCAGCTACCGGCGGGACAGGTCCTCCGGGGAGCTGTTTTTT | CASSYRRDRSSGELFF
TRBJ1-5 | few | . | TRBV6-6 | 16 | TGTGCCAGCAGTTCGGATCTAGGAGGGAGGGGTCAGCCCCAGCATTTT | CASSSDLGGRGQPQHF
TRBJ2-5 | . | . | TRBV5-1 | 12 | TGCGCCAGCAGTGACAGGCAAGAGACCCAGTACTTC | CASSDRQETQYF
TRBJ1-4 | once | . | TRBV9 | 15 | TGTGCCAGCAGCGCCATTGTGGGGGCAGAGGAAAAACTGTTTTTT | CASSAIVGAEEKLFF
TRBJ1-2 | . | . | TRBV11-2 | 16 | TGTGCCAGCAGCTCACTTAGGAGGGTGGGGGTCTATGGCTACACCTTC | CASSSLRRVGVYGYTF
TRBJ1-1 | once | TRBD1 | TRBV6-2/TRBV6-3 | 14 | TGTGCCAGCAGTAGACAGGGGGTAATCGCTGAAGCTTTCTTT | CASSRQGVIAEAFF
TRBJ2-1 | . | TRBD1 | TRBV11-2 | 14 | TGTGCCAGCAGCTTAGGGACAGGAGGCGATGAGCAGTTCTTC | CASSLGTGGDEQFF
TRBJ2-7 | . | TRBD2 | TRBV7-8 | 15 | TGTGCCAGCAGCCCCACTCCCGGGACTAGCGGGAGGGAGTACTTC | CASSPTPGTSGREYF
TRBJ2-2 | . | . | TRBV7-2 | 18 | TGTGCCAGCAGCTTAGCCATCTGGGGACAACGCTGGACGGGGGAGCTGTTTTTT | CASSLAIWGQRWTGELFF
TRBJ2-3 | . | . | TRBV1 | 13 | TGCACCAGCAGACTCCTCCGGAGGAATACGCAGTATTTT | CTSRLLRRNTQYF
TRBJ2-7 | . | TRBD2 | TRBV7-9 | 14 | TGTGCCAGCAGCTTAAGTCGGGAGGTCGACGAGCAGTACTTC | CASSLSREVDEQYF
TRBJ2-2 | once | TRBD2 | TRBV28 | 12 | TGTGCCAGCAATAGCGGGACCGGGGAGCTGTTTTTT | CASNSGTGELFF
TRBJ2-7 | . | . | TRBV28 | 12 | TGTGCCAGCAGTTTAGCAGGGGACGAGCAGTACTTC | CASSLAGDEQYF
TRBJ2-3 | . | . | TRBV5-4 | 14 | TGTGCCAGCAGCGACCGCAGACAGTCAGATACGCAGTATTTT | CASSDRRQSDTQYF
TRBJ1-2 | . | . | TRBV14 | 14 | TGTGCCAGCAGCCAACTCGGTTTAACCTATGGCTACACCTTC | CASSQLGLTYGYTF
TRBJ1-2 | . | TRBD1 | TRBV19 | 13 | TGTGCCAGTAGCACAGGGGGGAACTATGGCTACACCTTC | CASSTGGNYGYTF
TRBJ2-1 | . | TRBD2 | TRBV4-3 | 15 | TGCGCCAGCAGCCTACTAGCGGGCACCTACAATGAGCAGTTCTTC | CASSLLAGTYNEQFF
TRBJ2-1 | . | TRBD2 | TRBV7-2 | 15 | TGTGCCAGCAGCTTAGACGGACTAGGGTCACGAGAGCAGTTCTTC | CASSLDGLGSREQFF
TRBJ1-2 | . | . | TRBV6-2/TRBV6-3 | 13 | TGTGCCAGCAGCCTCACAGTTACCTATGGCTACACCTTC | CASSLTVTYGYTF
TRBJ1-5 | . | TRBD1 | TRBV2 | 14 | TGTGCCAGCAGTGGGGGACAGATAAATCAGCCCCAGCATTTT | CASSGGQINQPQHF
TRBJ1-6 | . | . | TRBV28 | 16 | TGTGCCAGCAGTTTAGTACAGGGACGCTATAATTCACCCCTCCACTTT | CASSLVQGRYNSPLHF
TRBJ2-5 | . | . | TRBV5-3 | 13 | TGTGCCAGAAGCGTCGACACCGAAGAGACCCAGTACTTC | CARSVDTEETQYF
TRBJ1-2 | . | TRBD1 | TRBV3-1/TRBV3-2 | 13 | TGTGCCAGCAGCCCCGGGACAGGGTATGGCTACACCTTC | CASSPGTGYGYTF
TRBJ2-2 | . | TRBD2 | TRBV19 | 17 | TGTGCCAGTAGTGCAACTAGCGGGGGGGCTTGGACCGGGGAGCTGTTTTTT | CASSATSGGAWTGELFF
TRBJ2-7 | . | TRBD2 | TRBV4-3 | 16 | TGCGCCAGCAGCCATGGGACTAGCAGGCGGGACTACGAGCAGTACTTC | CASSHGTSRRDYEQYF
TRBJ2-7 | few | . | TRBV7-6 | 15 | TGTGCCAGCAGCTTAGAAGCTGGGCCCCTGGCCGAGCAGTACTTC | CASSLEAGPLAEQYF
TRBJ2-1 | . | . | TRBV12-5 | 15 | TGTGCTAGTGGTGGGGACACAAGCTCCTACAATGAGCAGTTCTTC | CASGGDTSSYNEQFF
TRBJ1-1 | . | . | TRBV15 | 14 | TGTGCCACCAGCAGTGGCAGGGGATTCACTGAAGCTTTCTTT | CATSSGRGFTEAFF
TRBJ1-1 | . | TRBD1 | TRBV7-9 | 15 | TGTGCCAGCAGCCGCCCTAGGACAGGGCCCACTGAAGCTTTCTTT | CASSRPRTGPTEAFF
TRBJ1-6 | . | . | TRBV9 | 14 | TGTGCCAGCAGCGTAGAGGGGATCGGGTCACCCCTCCACTTT | CASSVEGIGSPLHF
TRBJ2-5 | . | . | TRBV6-1 | 15 | TGTGCCAGCAGTGAGCACGAGGGGGGGCAAGAGACCCAGTACTTC | CASSEHEGGQETQYF
TRBJ1-2 | . | . | TRBV11-2 | 12 | TGTGCCAGCAGCCTCGGGGGGAAGGGCTACACCTTC | CASSLGGKGYTF
TRBJ1-2 | . | . | TRBV18 | 14 | TGTGCCAGCTCACCTACTTTAGGGGACTATGGCTACACCTTC | CASSPTLGDYGYTF